This T cell receptor beta chain appears in the sequencing data of a study of beta chain features in type 1 diabetes. The overall study: The patient and healthy donor groups were comparable for age, gender and cell yields. Study-level points and caveats: Within each of all four CD4+ subsets, Type 1 diabetes patients had TCRB CDR3s that were moderately but significantly shorter. For patients and controls alike, PCR might favor shorter templates to the same degree.

As concerns this clone: What it binds is unknown.

Isolated RNA was reverse transcribed in full, so expressed TCRB transcripts were sequenced. Clones were sequenced by immunoSEQ multiplex PCR, and TCRdb holds only the in-frame ones, with some missing. The data show 300,000 or so clones, 7% to 10% seen once. Purity of each sorted population was above 95%. Germline V gene sequence: CDR1 PRHDT, CDR2 FYEKMQ (reference sequence). V dropped 8 bases and J dropped 2 bases, with 16 bases sitting between them. The CDR3 length is 15 residues. Material: central memory CD4+ T cells from blood. The rearrangement links TRBV13 to TRBJ1-5; maybe TRBD1 (5 bases). This receptor was taken from a man aged 25 to 45 with type 1 diabetes. Written as DNA, the CDR3 is TGTGCCAGCTCACGGGGGAATTTGGGCAATCAGCCCCAGCATTTT. Its translation: CASSRGNLGNQPQHF. The whole variable domain, filled in from reference TRBV13 and TRBJ1-5, reads AAGVIQSPRHLIKEKRETATLKCYPIPRHDTVYWYQQGPGQDPQFLISFYEKMQSDKGSIPDRFSAQQFSDYHSELNMSSLELGDSALYFCASSRGNLGNQPQHFGDGTRLSIL.